This passage covers 23 T cell receptor beta chains from one sample sequenced in a study of T cells in Graves' hyperthyroidism and ophthalmopathy. RNA transcripts gave rise to amplified TCR beta CDR3 regions. First-round RT-PCR targeting the TCR CDR3 was performed with the HTBI primer set. TCRdb processed the multiplex PCR reads anew with MiXCR; each CDR3 protein has one entry. The sample shows fewer than 500,000 distinct CDR3 sequences, under 15% of them seen only once. The specimen sequenced was blood. The receptors were sampled from a man younger than 30 with Graves' ophthalmopathy.

This clonotype occurred many times. V is TRBV2 and J is TRBJ2-4, with a tentative D call TRBD1 (6 bases). Germline V lookup: CDR1 SNHLY, CDR2 FYNNEI. The CDR3 length is 14 residues. V lost 5 bases and J 0 bases, leaving 8 bases between the germline ends. The CDR3 region has the DNA TGTGCCAGCAGTCGGACAGTAGCCAAAAACATTCAGTACTTC. This sequence encodes CASSRTVAKNIQYF.

This clonotype came up a few times. For the CDR3, the DNA is TGTGCCAGTATTGGCCAAGGGGTGGATGAGCAGTTCTTC. This encodes CASIGQGVDEQFF. The chain uses TRBV19 and TRBJ2-1; tentatively, D is TRBD1 (5 bases). Trimming shortened V by 7 bases and J by 8 bases, and 15 bases separated the two germline ends. Germline lookup yields CDR1 LNHDA and CDR2 SQIVND (reference sequence). The CDR3 is 13 amino acids.

V usage is TRBV18 and J usage is TRBJ2-1, with D tentatively TRBD1 (6 bases). Per germline, CDR1 KGHSH and CDR2 LQKENI. This CDR3 is built from 17 residues. V lost 2 bases and J 8 bases, leaving 22 bases between the germline ends. DNA for the CDR3: TGTGCCAGCTCACCAAACCCCAGGGGAACGAATTCCGATGAGCAGTTCTTC. Translating gives CASSPNPRGTNSDEQFF.

CDR3 protein: CASSQDLGGFNTGELFF. CDR3 nucleotides: TGTGCCAGCAGCCAAGATTTGGGGGGTTTTAACACCGGGGAGCTGTTTTTT. The gene calls are TRBV4-2 and TRBJ2-2, with TRBD2 as a possible D gene (6 bases). The CDR3 consists of 17 residues. V was trimmed by 0 bases and J by 2 bases, leaving 13 bases between them. Germline-derived CDR1 and CDR2 are LGHNA and YNFKEQ.

This clonotype was observed once. The V call is TRBV20-1, the J call TRBJ2-7, with TRBD2 identical over 15 bases. The CDR3 covers 18 residues. V lost 1 base and J lost 0; bases outside the gene matches: 7. Germline values: CDR1 DFQATT, CDR2 SNEGSKA (reference sequence). CDR3 sequence: CSARGGLAGGPPSYEQYF. CDR3 in DNA: TGCAGTGCTAGAGGTGGACTAGCGGGAGGGCCTCCCTCCTACGAGCAGTACTTC.

This clonotype was counted many times. The chain has TRBV20-1 and TRBJ2-3; 7 positions match TRBD2. Germline CDR1 is DFQATT and CDR2 is SNEGSKA (reference sequence). The CDR3 loop spans 14 amino acids. Trimming cost V 3 bases and J 5 bases; bases outside gene matches: 8. In nucleotides, the CDR3 is TGCAGTGCTAGCGGGAGGCTAGCCAGAGATACGCAGTATTTT. Protein product: CSASGRLARDTQYF.

This clonotype was observed many times. The chain employs TRBV10-3 and TRBJ2-7; D may be TRBD1 (5 bases). The CDR3 loop spans 15 amino acids. Looked up from germline, CDR1 is ENHRY and CDR2 is SYGVKD. V lost 7 bases and J 1 base, leaving 17 bases between the germline ends. CDR3 nucleotides: TGTGCCATCAAAGCCTGGCAGGGTTCGTCCTACGAGCAGTACTTC. Translated: CAIKAWQGSSYEQYF.

This chain uses TRBV20-1 with TRBJ2-1; 10 bases map to TRBD2. V dropped 0 bases and J dropped 0; count of bases not matched to a gene: 5. The CDR3 is 17 amino acids. The germline gives CDR1 DFQATT, CDR2 SNEGSKA (reference sequence). The CDR3, as DNA: TGCAGTGCTAGAGATGGGAGCGGGGGGGCCTCCTACAATGAGCAGTTCTTC. It translates to CSARDGSGGASYNEQFF.

Ten or more counts support this clonotype. The chain recombines TRBV5-1 with TRBJ2-6; D remains ambiguous. V was pared by 0 bases and J by 1 base, with 5 bases between. Germline loops: CDR1 SGHRS, CDR2 YFSETQ. The CDR3 has 15 residues. The CDR3 spells CASSLAGSGANVLTF. The DNA of the CDR3 is TGCGCCAGCAGCTTGGCGGGTTCTGGGGCCAACGTCCTGACTTTC.

This clonotype was counted ten times or more. The chain combines TRBV20-1 with TRBJ2-1; D possibly corresponds to TRBD2 (5 bases). CDR3 length: 13 residues. V lost 8 bases to trimming and J lost 5 bases, with 16 bases between them. The V gene's germline CDR1 is DFQATT and CDR2 SNEGSKA (reference sequence). The CDR3 DNA is TGCAGTCCCATTACTTCTAGCAACAATGAGCAGTTCTTC. This encodes CSPITSSNNEQFF.

This clonotype was observed many times. The CDR3 DNA reads as TGTGCCAGCAGTTTAGCCCGTGGCGCCGGGGGAGAGACCCAGTACTTC. As protein: CASSLARGAGGETQYF. V and J are TRBV12-3 or TRBV12-4 and TRBJ2-5; D may be TRBD2 (6 bases). This CDR3 is built from 16 residues. V was clipped by 0 bases and J by 4 bases, with 15 bases between them.

This clonotype was found many times. The chain uses TRBV14 and TRBJ2-7; D is undetermined. Germline V gene sequence: CDR1 SGHDN, CDR2 FVKESK. The CDR3 loop spans 13 amino acids. V was shortened by 1 base and J by 5 bases, with 9 bases between the two germline ends. The CDR3: CASSQGPQNEQYF. DNA for the CDR3: TGTGCCAGCAGCCAAGGGCCCCAGAACGAGCAGTACTTC.

This chain connects TRBV19 to TRBJ2-2; 7 positions agree with TRBD1. The ends lost 7 bases at V and 4 bases at J; junction bases unmatched: 6. The CDR3 extends over 14 amino acids. Germline V gene data show CDR1 as LNHDA and CDR2 as SQIVND (reference sequence). The CDR3 sequence: CASKTGSSTGELFF. In DNA, the CDR3 is TGTGCCAGTAAGACAGGGTCCTCCACCGGGGAGCTGTTTTTT. The full variable domain, in which reference TRBV19 and TRBJ2-2 provide the parts outside the CDR3, is DGGITQSPKYLFRKEGQNVTLSCEQNLNHDAMYWYRQDPGQGLRLIYYSQIVNDFQKGDIAEGYSVSREKKESFPLTVTSAQKNPTAFYLCASKTGSSTGELFFGEGSRLTVL.

In this sample, this clonotype turned up many times. The V call is TRBV3-1, the J call TRBJ1-3; D gene uncertain. This CDR3 is built from 13 residues. V lost 0 bases to trimming and J lost 3 bases, with 3 bases between them. CDR1 LGHDT and CDR2 YNNKEL come from the germline V gene (reference sequence). The CDR3 protein is CASSQDGGNTIYF. The DNA for the CDR3 is TGTGCCAGCAGCCAAGATGGTGGAAACACCATATATTTT.

The chain recombines TRBV5-5 with TRBJ1-5, with 10 bases matching TRBD1. The V gene's germline CDR1 is SGHKS and CDR2 YYEKEE (reference sequence). The trim removed 2 bases at V and 4 bases at J, leaving 6 bases unmatched. The CDR3 length is 16 residues. CDR3 amino acids: CASSFQTGGGNQPQHF. DNA for the CDR3: TGTGCCAGCAGCTTCCAGACAGGGGGCGGGAATCAGCCCCAGCATTTT. Together with reference TRBV5-5 and TRBJ1-5, the CDR3 gives the full variable domain: DAGVTQSPTHLIKTRGQQVTLRCSPISGHKSVSWYQQVLGQGPQFIFQYYEKEERGRGNFPDRFSARQFPNYSSELNVNALLLGDSALYLCASSFQTGGGNQPQHFGDGTRLSIL.

This clonotype has ten or more counts. This chain connects TRBV7-2 to TRBJ1-1; D unresolved. The CDR3 consists of 12 residues. Germline assignment: CDR1 SGHTA and CDR2 FQGNSA. V lost 5 bases and J lost 9, with 13 bases in between. This chain's CDR3 is CASSLGMSKAFF. The CDR3 DNA sequence: TGTGCCAGCAGCCTCGGGATGTCGAAAGCTTTCTTT.

This clonotype was counted ten times or more. The V gene is TRBV7-6, the J gene TRBJ2-7; 9 bases fit TRBD1. This CDR3 comprises 14 residues. The V gene's germline CDR1 is SGHVS and CDR2 FNYEAQ. J lost 6 bases, V lost 1 base, and 4 bases had no gene match. The CDR3 reads CASSLGTGALEQYF. DNA of the CDR3: TGTGCCAGCAGCTTAGGGACAGGGGCTCTCGAGCAGTACTTC.

As to this clonotype: This sequence may be a read error, since a much larger clone differs from it by one base. V is TRBV11-1 and J is TRBJ2-7; a weak D match, TRBD2 (5 bases). The germline gives CDR1 SGHAT, CDR2 FQDESV (reference sequence). The CDR3 sequence is 14 residues long. CDR3 amino acids: CASSLDDYPYGQYF. The CDR3 bases are TGTGCCAGCAGCTTGGACGACTACCCCTACGGGCAGTACTTC.

A remark on this clonotype: A much larger clone lies one base from this, so it may be a read error. This chain links TRBV7-8 with TRBJ2-3; the match to TRBD2 covers 8 bases. This CDR3 has 18 amino acids. CDR1 and CDR2 (germline): SGHVS, FQNEAQ. CDR3 DNA sequence: TGTGTCAGCAGCTGGGTCGGCACTAGCGGAGCTAGCACAGATACGCAGTATTTT. This codes for CVSSWVGTSGASTDTQYF.

Note on this clonotype: One base away lies a much larger clone, so this may be a sequencing read error. The CDR3 region has the DNA TGTGCCAGCATCGCGGGACTAGCAACAGATACGCAGTATTTT. Its protein is CASIAGLATDTQYF. J is TRBJ2-3 and V is TRBV7-3; 9 bases map to TRBD2. CDR1 is SGHTA, CDR2 FQGTGA, per germline. Unmatched junction bases numbered 5, after V lost 7 bases and J lost 3 bases. This CDR3 is built from 14 residues.

This clonotype was counted ten times or more. V gene TRBV6-1 combines with J gene TRBJ1-2; D is unresolved. This CDR3 spans 16 amino acids. CDR1 is MNHNS, CDR2 SASEGT, per germline. V gave up 8 bases and J gave up 7 bases, with 26 bases separating them. CDR3 protein: CASAGDKLTPMSGYTF. The CDR3, as DNA: TGTGCCAGCGCCGGCGACAAGCTAACACCGATGTCTGGCTACACCTTC.

This clonotype has ten or more counts. The CDR3 DNA reads TGTGCCACCTGTCCGGGACTAGCGGGAGTCCCTAGCACAGATACGCAGTATTTT. It specifies CATCPGLAGVPSTDTQYF. The chain joins TRBV10-3 to TRBJ2-3, with 14 bases identical to TRBD2. With V trimmed by 10 bases and J by 0 bases, 12 bases remained unmatched. CDR3 length: 18 residues. The V gene's germline CDR1 is ENHRY and CDR2 SYGVKD.

This clonotype was counted a few times. The rearrangement joins TRBV10-3 to TRBJ2-5; D may be TRBD1 (5 bases). V lost 4 bases, J lost 1 base, and 13 bases lay in between. In germline, CDR1 is ENHRY, CDR2 SYGVKD. CDR3 length equals 15 residues. Here the CDR3 reads CAISAATASQETQYF. For the CDR3, the DNA is TGTGCCATCAGTGCGGCGACAGCCTCCCAAGAGACCCAGTACTTC.